The clone carrying this T cell receptor beta chain was seen only once. Its antigen is still unknown. The time point here: week 5, during vaccination. Doses of 300 ug of mutant IDH1 20-mer peptide were given with topical imiquimod. This record comes from a study of a mutant IDH1 vaccine in newly diagnosed glioma. Looking at the study overall: Treated patients, approximately 62% male and roughly 40% female, averaged about 40 years of age. General observations from the study: Vaccination elicited immune responses in 80% to 95% of patients.

The repertoire was sequenced with immunoSEQ multiplex PCR; TCRdb's copy has only in-frame clones and lacks some. The sample includes around 78,000 clones, around 90% seen only once; the top ten take 0.56%. This receptor was taken from a woman between 50 and 59 years old with glioma. This specimen was PBMCs, taken from a glioma patient whose treatment included an IDH1 peptide vaccine.

In nucleotides, the CDR3 is TGTGCCATCAGTGAACCTGGAGGACTAGGGGCCACCGGGGAGCTGTTTTTT. This gives the protein CAISEPGGLGATGELFF. This chain uses TRBV10-3 with TRBJ2-2, with 7 nucleotides matching TRBD2. Looked up from germline, CDR1 is ENHRY and CDR2 is SYGVKD. The CDR3 is 17 amino acids. The V segment lost 3 bases and the J segment 4 bases; nucleotides outside the gene matches: 11.